This T cell receptor (beta chain) was recorded in a study of T cell repertoires in cytomegalovirus infection. TCRdb reanalysed the reads using MiXCR and keeps one entry per CDR3 protein. The sample holds 290,000 or so distinct CDR3 sequences, roughly 9.3% seen once. The CDR3 has 14 residues. Germline values: CDR1 MDHEN, CDR2 SYDVKM. The V and J ends lost 7 bases and 5 bases respectively, with 14 bases between them. The sample holds many counts of this clonotype. The chain uses TRBV28 and TRBJ1-4; D is possibly TRBD1 (5 bases). The receptor was isolated from a human donor in good health (CMV status not recorded). Some clones in this sample may be carry-over from other donors' samples. Material for sequencing was PBMCs. CDR3 in amino acids: CASTPGRRNEKLFF. CDR3 sequence (DNA): TGTGCCAGCACCCCGGGGCGGAGGAATGAAAAACTGTTTTTT.